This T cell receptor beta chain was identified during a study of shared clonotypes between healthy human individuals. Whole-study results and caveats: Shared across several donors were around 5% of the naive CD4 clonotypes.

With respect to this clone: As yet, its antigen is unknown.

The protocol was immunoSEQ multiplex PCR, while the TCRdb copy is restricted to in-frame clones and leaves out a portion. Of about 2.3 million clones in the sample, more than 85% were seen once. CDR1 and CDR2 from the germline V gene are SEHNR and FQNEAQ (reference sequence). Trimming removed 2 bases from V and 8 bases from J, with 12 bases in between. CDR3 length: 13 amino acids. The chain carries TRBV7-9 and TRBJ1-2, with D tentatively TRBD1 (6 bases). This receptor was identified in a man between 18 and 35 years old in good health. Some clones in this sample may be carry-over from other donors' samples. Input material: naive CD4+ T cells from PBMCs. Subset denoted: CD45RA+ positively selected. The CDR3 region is CASSLYRAGGYTF. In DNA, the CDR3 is TGTGCCAGCAGCTTATACAGGGCTGGCGGCTACACCTTC.